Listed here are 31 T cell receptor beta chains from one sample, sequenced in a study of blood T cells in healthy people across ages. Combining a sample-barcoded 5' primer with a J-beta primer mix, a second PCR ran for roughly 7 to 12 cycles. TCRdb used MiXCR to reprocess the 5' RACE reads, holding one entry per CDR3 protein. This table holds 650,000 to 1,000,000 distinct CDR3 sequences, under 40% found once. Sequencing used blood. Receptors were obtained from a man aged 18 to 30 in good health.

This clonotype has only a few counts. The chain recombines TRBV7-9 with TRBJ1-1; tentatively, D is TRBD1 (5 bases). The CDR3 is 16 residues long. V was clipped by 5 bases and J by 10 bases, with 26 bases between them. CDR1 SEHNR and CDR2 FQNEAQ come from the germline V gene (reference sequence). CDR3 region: CASSPPEEAGRKGAFF. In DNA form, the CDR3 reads TGTGCCAGCAGCCCCCCGGAGGAGGCAGGGCGAAAAGGAGCTTTCTTT.

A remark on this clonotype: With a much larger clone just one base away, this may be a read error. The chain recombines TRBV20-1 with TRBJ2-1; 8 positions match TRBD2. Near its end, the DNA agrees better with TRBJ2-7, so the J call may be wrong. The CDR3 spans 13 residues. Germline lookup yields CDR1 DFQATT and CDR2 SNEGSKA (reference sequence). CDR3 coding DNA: TGCAGTGCTTTGGGACTAGACTACAATGAGCAGTACTTC. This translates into CSALGLDYNEQYF.

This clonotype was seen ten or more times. The CDR3 DNA sequence: TGCAGTGCTCCAAAAGATGGCGGGAGTCCCTATGGCTACACCTTC. Encoded protein: CSAPKDGGSPYGYTF. The rearrangement links TRBV20-1 to TRBJ1-2; no definite D call. CDR1 and CDR2 from the germline V gene are DFQATT and SNEGSKA (reference sequence). The V end was cut by 5 bases, the J end by 4 bases, with 20 bases between. The CDR3 contains 15 residues.

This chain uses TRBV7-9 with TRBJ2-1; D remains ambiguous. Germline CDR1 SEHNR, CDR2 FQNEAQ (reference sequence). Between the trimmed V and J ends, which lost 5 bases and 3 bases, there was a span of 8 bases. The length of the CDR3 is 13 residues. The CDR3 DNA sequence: TGTGCCAGCAGCGGCGACAACTACAATGAGCAGTTCTTC. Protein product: CASSGDNYNEQFF.

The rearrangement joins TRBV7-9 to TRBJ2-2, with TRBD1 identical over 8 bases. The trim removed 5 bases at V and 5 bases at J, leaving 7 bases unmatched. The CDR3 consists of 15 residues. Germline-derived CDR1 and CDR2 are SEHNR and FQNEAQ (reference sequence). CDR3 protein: CASSGGQVSTGELFF. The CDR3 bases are TGTGCCAGCAGCGGGGGACAGGTCTCGACCGGGGAGCTGTTTTTT.

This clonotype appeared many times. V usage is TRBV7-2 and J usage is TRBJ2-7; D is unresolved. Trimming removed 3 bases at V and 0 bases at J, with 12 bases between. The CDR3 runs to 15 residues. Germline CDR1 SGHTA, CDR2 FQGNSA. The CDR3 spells CASSFLELPSYEQYF. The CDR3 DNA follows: TGTGCCAGCAGCTTTTTGGAGCTTCCCTCCTACGAGCAGTACTTC.

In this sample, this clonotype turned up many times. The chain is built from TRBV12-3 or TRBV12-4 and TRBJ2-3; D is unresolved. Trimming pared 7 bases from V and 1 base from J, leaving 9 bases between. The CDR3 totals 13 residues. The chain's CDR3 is CASTVGRTDTQYF. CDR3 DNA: TGTGCCAGCACCGTCGGGCGCACAGATACGCAGTATTTT.

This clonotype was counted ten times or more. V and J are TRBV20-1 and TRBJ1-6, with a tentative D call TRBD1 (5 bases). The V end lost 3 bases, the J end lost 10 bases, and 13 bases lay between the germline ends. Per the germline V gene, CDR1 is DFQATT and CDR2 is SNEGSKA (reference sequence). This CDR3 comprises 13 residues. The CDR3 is CSARAGLESPLHF. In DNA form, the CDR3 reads TGCAGTGCTAGGGCAGGGTTAGAATCACCCCTCCACTTT.

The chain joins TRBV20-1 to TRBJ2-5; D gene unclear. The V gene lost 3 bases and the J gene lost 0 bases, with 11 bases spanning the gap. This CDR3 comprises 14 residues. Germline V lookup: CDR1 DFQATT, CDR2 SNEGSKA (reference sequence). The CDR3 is CSARTHRDQETQYF. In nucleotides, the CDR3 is TGCAGTGCTAGGACCCACCGGGACCAAGAGACCCAGTACTTC.

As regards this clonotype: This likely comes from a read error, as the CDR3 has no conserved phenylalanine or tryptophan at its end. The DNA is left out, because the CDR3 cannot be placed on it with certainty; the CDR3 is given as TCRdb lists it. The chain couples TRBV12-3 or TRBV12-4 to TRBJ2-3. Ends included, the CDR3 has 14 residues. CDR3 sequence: CASSLEVSTDTQYS.

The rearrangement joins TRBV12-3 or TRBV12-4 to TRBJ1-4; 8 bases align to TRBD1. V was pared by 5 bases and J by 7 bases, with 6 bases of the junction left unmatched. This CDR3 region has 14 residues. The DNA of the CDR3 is TGTGCCAGCAGTCAGGACAGGGAGGGTGAAAAACTGTTTTTT. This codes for CASSQDREGEKLFF.

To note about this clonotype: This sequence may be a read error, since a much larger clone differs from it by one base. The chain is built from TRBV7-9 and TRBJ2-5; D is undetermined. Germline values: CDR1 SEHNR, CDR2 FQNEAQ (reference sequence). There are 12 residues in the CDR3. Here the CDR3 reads CAGSLVMETQYF. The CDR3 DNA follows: TGTGCCGGCAGCTTGGTGATGGAGACCCAGTACTTC.

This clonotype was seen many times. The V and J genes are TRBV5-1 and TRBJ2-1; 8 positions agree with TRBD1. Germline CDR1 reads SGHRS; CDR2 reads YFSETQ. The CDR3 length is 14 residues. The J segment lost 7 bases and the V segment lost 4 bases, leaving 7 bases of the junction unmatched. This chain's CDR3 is CASSPGQGRNEQFF. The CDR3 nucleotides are TGCGCCAGCAGCCCCGGACAGGGAAGAAATGAGCAGTTCTTC.

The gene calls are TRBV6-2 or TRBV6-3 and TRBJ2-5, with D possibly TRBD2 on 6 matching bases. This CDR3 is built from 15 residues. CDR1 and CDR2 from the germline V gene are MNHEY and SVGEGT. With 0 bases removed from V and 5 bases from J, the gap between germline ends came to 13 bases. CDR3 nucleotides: TGTGCCAGCAGTTACTCAGGAGGGTCTTCGGAGACCCAGTACTTC. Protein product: CASSYSGGSSETQYF.

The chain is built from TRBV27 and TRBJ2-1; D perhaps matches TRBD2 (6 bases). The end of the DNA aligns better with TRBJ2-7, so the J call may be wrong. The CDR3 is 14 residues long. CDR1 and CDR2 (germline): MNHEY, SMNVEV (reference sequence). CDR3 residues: CASSLGGKHNEQYF. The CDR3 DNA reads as TGTGCCAGCAGTTTAGGCGGGAAGCACAATGAGCAGTACTTC.

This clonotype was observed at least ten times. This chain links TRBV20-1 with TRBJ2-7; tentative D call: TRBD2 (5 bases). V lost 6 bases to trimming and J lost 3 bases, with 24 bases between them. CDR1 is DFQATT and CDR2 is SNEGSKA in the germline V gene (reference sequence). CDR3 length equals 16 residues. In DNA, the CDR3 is TGCAGTGCCTACCCCCCCGGGAAGGGTTTGGACTACGAGCAGTACTTC. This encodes CSAYPPGKGLDYEQYF.

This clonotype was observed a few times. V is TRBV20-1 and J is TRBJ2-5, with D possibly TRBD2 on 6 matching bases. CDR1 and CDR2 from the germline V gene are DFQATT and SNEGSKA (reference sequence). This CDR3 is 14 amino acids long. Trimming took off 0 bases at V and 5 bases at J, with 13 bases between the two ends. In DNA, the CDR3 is TGCAGTGCTAGAGATATCCCGGGGGTGGAGACCCAGTACTTC. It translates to CSARDIPGVETQYF.

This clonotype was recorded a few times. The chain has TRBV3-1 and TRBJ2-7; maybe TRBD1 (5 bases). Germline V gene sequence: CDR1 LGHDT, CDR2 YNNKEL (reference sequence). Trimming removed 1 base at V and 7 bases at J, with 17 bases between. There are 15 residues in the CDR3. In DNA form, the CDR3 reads TGTGCCAGCAGCCAAGGTAGAAGGGGCGCTCATGAGCAGTACTTC. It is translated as CASSQGRRGAHEQYF.

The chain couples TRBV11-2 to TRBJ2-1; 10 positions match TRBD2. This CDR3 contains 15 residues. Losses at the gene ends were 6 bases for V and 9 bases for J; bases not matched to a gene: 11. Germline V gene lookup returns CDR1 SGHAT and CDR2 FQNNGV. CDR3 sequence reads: CASRPPGLAYTEQFF. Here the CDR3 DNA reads TGTGCCAGCAGGCCACCGGGACTAGCGTATACTGAGCAGTTCTTC.

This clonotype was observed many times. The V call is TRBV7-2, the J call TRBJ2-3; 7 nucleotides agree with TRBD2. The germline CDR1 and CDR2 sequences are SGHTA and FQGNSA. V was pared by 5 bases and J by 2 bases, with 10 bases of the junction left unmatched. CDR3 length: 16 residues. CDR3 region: CASSQTWRGNTDTQYF. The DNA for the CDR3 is TGTGCCAGCAGCCAAACCTGGCGGGGGAACACAGATACGCAGTATTTT.

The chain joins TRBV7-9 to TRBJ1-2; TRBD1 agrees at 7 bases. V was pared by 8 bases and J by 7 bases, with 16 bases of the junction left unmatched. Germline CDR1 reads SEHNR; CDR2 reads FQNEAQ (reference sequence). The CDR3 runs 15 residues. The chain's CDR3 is CASQNLDRLLSGYTF. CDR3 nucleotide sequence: TGTGCCAGCCAAAACCTGGACAGGCTCCTCTCTGGCTACACCTTC.

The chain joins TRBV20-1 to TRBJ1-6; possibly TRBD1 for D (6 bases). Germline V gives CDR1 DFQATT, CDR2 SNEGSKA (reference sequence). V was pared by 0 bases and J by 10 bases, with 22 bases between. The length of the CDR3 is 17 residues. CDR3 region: CSARDGGLQGLGSPLHF. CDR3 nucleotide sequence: TGCAGTGCTAGAGATGGGGGGCTACAGGGTTTAGGGTCACCCCTCCACTTT.

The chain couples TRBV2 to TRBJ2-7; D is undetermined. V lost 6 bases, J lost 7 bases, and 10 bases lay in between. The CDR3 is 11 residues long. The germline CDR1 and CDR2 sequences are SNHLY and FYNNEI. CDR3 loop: CASRIASEQYF. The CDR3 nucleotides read TGTGCCAGCAGGATAGCTAGTGAGCAGTACTTC.

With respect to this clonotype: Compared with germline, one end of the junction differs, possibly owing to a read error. The CDR3 region has the DNA TGTGCCACCAGCCAGGGGAGGACTGAAGCTTTCTTT. Protein product: CATSQGRTEAFF. V and J are TRBV7-2 and TRBJ1-1, with D possibly TRBD1 on 6 matching bases. Germline V gene lookup returns CDR1 SGHTA and CDR2 FQGNSA. This CDR3 is 12 amino acids long.

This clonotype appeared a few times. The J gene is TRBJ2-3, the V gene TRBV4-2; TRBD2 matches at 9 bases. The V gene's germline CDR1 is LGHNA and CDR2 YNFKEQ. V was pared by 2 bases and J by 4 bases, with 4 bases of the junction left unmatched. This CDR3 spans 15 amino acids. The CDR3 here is CASSQIAGESDTQYF. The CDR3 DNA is TGTGCCAGCAGCCAAATAGCGGGGGAATCAGATACGCAGTATTTT.

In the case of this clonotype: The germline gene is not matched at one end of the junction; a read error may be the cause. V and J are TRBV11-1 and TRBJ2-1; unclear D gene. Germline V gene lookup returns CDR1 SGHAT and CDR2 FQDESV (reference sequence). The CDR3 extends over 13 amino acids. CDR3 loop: CASSLQPVDEQVF. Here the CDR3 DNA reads TGTGCCAGCAGCTTACAACCGGTGGATGAGCAGGTCTTC.

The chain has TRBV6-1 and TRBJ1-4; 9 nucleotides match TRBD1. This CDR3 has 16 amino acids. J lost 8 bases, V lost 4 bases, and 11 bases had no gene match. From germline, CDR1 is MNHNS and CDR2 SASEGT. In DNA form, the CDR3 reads TGTGCCAGCAGTGGCCGGGACAGGGATCAGGGGGAAAAACTGTTTTTT. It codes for CASSGRDRDQGEKLFF.

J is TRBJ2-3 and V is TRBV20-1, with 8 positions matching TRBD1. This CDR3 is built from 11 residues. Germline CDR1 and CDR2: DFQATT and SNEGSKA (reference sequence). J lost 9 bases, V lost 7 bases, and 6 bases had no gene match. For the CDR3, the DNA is TGCAGTGGCGCACGGGACAGGACGCAGTATTTT. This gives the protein CSGARDRTQYF.

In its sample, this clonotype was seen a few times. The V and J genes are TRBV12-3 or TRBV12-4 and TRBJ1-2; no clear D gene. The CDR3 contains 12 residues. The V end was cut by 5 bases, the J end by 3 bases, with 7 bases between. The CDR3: CASSPRDYGYTF. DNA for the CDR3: TGTGCCAGCAGTCCGCGGGACTATGGCTACACCTTC.

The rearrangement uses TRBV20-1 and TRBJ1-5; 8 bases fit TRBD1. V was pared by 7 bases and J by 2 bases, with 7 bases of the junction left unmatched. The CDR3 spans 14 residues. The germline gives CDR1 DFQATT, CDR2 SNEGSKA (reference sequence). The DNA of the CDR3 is TGCAGTGTATTGGACAGGGAGGGCAATCAGCCCCAGCATTTT. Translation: CSVLDREGNQPQHF.

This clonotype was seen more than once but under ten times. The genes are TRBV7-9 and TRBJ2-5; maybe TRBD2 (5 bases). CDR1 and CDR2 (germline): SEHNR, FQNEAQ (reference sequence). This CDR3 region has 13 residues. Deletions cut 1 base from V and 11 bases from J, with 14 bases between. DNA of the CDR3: TGTGCCAGCAGCTTAGGAGGGCTCATTGAGCAGTACTTC. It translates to CASSLGGLIEQYF.